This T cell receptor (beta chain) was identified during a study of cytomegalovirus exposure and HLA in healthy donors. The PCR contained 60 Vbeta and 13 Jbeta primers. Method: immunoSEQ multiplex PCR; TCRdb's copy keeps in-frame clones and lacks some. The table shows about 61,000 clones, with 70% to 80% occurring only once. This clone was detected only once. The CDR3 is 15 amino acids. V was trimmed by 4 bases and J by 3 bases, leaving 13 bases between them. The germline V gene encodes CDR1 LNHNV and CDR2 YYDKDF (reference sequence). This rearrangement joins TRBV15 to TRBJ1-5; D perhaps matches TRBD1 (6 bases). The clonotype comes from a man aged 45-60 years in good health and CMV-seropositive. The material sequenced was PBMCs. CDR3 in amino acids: CATSIDTGPNQPQHF. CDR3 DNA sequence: TGTGCCACCAGCATAGATACAGGGCCCAATCAGCCCCAGCATTTT. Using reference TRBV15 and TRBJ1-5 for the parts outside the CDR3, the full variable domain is DAMVIQNPRYQVTQFGKPVTLSCSQTLNHNVMYWYQQKSSQAPKLLFHYYDKDFNNEADTPDNFQSRRPNTSFCFLDIRSPGLGDTAMYLCATSIDTGPNQPQHFGDGTRLSIL.